This entry lists 3 T cell receptor beta chains sequenced from one sample in a study of blood T cell repertoires in COVID-19. Method: immunoSEQ multiplex PCR; TCRdb's copy keeps in-frame clones and lacks some. The sample shows over 100,000 clones, approximately 90% of them seen only once. What was sequenced was peripheral blood. These receptors were taken from a man aged 50-59 years with acute or convalescent COVID-19.

The chain recombines TRBV7-2 with TRBJ2-3, with D hard to call. Trimming removed 5 bases from V and 6 bases from J, with 15 bases in between. Germline CDR1 SGHTA, CDR2 FQGNSA. There are 14 residues in the CDR3. The CDR3 here is CASSLMSAEDTQYF. The CDR3 coding sequence is TGTGCCAGCAGCCTAATGAGTGCCGAGGATACGCAGTATTTT.

The CDR3 reads CSAERIQETQYF. CDR3 bases: TGCAGCGCTGAGCGGATCCAAGAGACCCAGTACTTC. The chain links TRBV29-1 to TRBJ2-5; the D gene is possibly TRBD2 (5 bases). CDR3 length: 12 amino acids. Trimming pared 7 bases from V and 1 base from J, leaving 10 bases between. The germline V gene encodes CDR1 SQVTM and CDR2 ANQGSEA.

This clone occurred once. This chain uses TRBV5-1 with TRBJ1-1, with a tentative D call TRBD1 (5 bases). Trimming cost V 4 bases and J 4 bases, with 14 bases left between them. This CDR3 comprises 14 residues. The V gene's germline CDR1 is SGHRS and CDR2 YFSETQ. The CDR3 DNA reads TGCGCCAGCAGCCCGGATGGGGGGGGCACTGAAGCTTTCTTT. This sequence encodes CASSPDGGGTEAFF.